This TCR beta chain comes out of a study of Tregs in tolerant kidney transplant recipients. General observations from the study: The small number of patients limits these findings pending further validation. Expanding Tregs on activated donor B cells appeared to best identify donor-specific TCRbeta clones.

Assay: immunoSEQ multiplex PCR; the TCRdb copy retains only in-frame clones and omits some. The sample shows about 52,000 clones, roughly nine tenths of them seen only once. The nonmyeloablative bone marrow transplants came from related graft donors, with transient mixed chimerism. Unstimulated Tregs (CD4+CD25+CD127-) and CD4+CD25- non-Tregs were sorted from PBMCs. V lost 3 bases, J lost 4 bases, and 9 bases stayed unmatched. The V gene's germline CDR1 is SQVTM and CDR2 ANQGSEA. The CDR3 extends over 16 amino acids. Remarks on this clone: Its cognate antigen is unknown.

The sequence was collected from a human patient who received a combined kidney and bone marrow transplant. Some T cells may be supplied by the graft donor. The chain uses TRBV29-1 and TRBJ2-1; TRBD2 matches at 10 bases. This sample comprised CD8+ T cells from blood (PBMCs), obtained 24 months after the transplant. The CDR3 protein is CSVESLAGGKYNEQFF. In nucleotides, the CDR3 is TGCAGCGTTGAGTCGTTAGCGGGGGGAAAATACAATGAGCAGTTCTTC.